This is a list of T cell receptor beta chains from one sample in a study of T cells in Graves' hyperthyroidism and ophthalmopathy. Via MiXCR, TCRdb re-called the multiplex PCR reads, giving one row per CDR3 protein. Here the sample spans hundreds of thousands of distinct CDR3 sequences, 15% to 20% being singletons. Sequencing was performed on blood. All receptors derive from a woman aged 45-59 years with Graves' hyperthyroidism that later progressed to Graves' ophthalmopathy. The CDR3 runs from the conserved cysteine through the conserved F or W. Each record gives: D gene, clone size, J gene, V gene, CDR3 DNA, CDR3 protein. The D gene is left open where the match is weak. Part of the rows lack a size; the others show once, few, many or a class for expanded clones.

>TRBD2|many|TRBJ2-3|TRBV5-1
TGCGCCAGCAGCTTTCAATTGAGCGGGGGGGGCACAGATACGCAGTATTTT
CASSFQLSGGGTDTQYF
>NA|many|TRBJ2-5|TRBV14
TGTGCCAGCAGCCAAGTCGACTCGGAGACCCAGTACTTC
CASSQVDSETQYF
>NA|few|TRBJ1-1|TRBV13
TGTGCCAGCACCGAATGGCTGAACACTGAAGCTTTCTTT
CASTEWLNTEAFF
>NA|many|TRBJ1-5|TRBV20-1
TGCAGTGCTAGCGAGGGAGCGCTCTCTCAGCCCCAGCATTTT
CSASEGALSQPQHF
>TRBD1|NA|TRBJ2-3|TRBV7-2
TGTGCCAGCAGACTACCAACAAGTAGGACAGGGGCCAGCACAGATACGCAGTATTTT
CASRLPTSRTGASTDTQYF
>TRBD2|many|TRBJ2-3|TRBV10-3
TGTGCCATCAGTGAAGGTAGCGGGGGGGATGCAGATACGCAGTATTTT
CAISEGSGGDADTQYF
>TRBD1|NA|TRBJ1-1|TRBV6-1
TGTGCCAGCACCCTATTAACGGCCGGGACAGGGGGTACTGAAGCTTTCTTT
CASTLLTAGTGGTEAFF
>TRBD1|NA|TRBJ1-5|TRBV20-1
TGCAGTGCTAGCGGTCAGGGGGCGTCAGGTCAGCCCCAGCATTTT
CSASGQGASGQPQHF
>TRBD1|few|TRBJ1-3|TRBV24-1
TGTGCCACCAGTGGGGGGACAGGGAGCAGTTCTGGAAACACCATATATTTT
CATSGGTGSSSGNTIYF
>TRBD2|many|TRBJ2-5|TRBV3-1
TGTGCCAGCAGCCAAAGTCTAGCGGGAAAGACCCAGTACTTC
CASSQSLAGKTQYF
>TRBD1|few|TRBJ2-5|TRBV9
TGTGCCAGCAGCGCGAGCCGGGACAGAGACCAAGAGACCCAGTACTTC
CASSASRDRDQETQYF
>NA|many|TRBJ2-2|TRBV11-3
TGTGCCAGCAGCTTAGACACAGCGAACACCGGGGAGCTGTTTTTT
CASSLDTANTGELFF
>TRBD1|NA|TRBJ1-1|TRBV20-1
TGCAGTGCTAGAGATGGACAGGGGACTGAAGCTTTCTTT
CSARDGQGTEAFF
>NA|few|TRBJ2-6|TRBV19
TGTGCCAGTAGAACGCTCGGCTCTGGGGCCAACGTCCTGACTTTC
CASRTLGSGANVLTF
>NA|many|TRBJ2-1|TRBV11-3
TGTGCCAGCAGCTTAGCCGGGCTGAACAATGAGCAGTTCTTC
CASSLAGLNNEQFF
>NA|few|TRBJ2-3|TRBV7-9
TGTGCCAGCAGCTTTACCCGCGGCACAGATACGCAGTATTTT
CASSFTRGTDTQYF
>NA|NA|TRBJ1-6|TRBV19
TGTGCCAGTAGTATGTCCGGGCTTAATAATTCACCCCTCCACTTT
CASSMSGLNNSPLHF
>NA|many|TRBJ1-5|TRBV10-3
TGTGCCATCAGTGAGCAAAGAGGCGATCAGCCCCAGCATTTT
CAISEQRGDQPQHF
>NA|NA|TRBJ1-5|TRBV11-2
TGTGCCAGCAGCTTAGAGGGGGATCAGCCCCGGCATTTT
CASSLEGDQPRHF
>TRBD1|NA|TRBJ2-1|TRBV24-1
TGTGCCACCAGTGGGATCGGACAGGGAAGGAATGAGCAGTTCTTC
CATSGIGQGRNEQFF
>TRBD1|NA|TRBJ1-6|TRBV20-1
TGCAGTGCTAGAGAGTACGGGACAGCCTATAATTCACCCCTCCACTTT
CSAREYGTAYNSPLHF
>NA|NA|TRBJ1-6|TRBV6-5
TGTGCCAGCAGTTACTCGAGCTCCTATAATTCACCCCTCCACTTT
CASSYSSSYNSPLHF
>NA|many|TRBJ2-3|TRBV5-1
TGCGCCAGCAGCTTGGGATATAACACAGATACGCAGTATTTT
CASSLGYNTDTQYF
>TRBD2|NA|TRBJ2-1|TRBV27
TGTGCCAGCAGTTTATCTGGTAGCGGGACCCACAATGAGCAGTTCTTC
CASSLSGSGTHNEQFF
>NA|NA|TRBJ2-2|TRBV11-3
TGTGCCAGCAGCTTAGTCCCGGGGGAACACACCGGGGAGCTGTTTTTT
CASSLVPGEHTGELFF
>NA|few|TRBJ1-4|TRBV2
TGTGCCAGCAGTGACGCAGATACAACTAATGAAAAACTGTTTTTT
CASSDADTTNEKLFF
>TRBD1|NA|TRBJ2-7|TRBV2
TGTGCCAGCAGTATTCGACAGGGTGTGGGCGAGCAGTACTTC
CASSIRQGVGEQYF
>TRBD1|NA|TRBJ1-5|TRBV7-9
TGTGCCAGCAGCGACGGGACAGGGGAACAGCCCCAGCATTTT
CASSDGTGEQPQHF
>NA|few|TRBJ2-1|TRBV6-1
TGTGCCAGCGGCGCAGGGAGCTCCTACAATGAGCAGTTCTTC
CASGAGSSYNEQFF
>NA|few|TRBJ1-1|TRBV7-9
TGTGCCAGCAGCTTAGCTTTTTGGGGGAACACTGAAGCTTTCTTT
CASSLAFWGNTEAFF
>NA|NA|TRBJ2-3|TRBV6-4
TGTGCCAGCAGTGACGAGGCAGGGGGGACAGATACGCAGTATTTT
CASSDEAGGTDTQYF
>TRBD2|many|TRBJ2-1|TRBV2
TGTGCCAGCGTAGGACTAGCGGGTTACAATGAGCAGTTCTTC
CASVGLAGYNEQFF
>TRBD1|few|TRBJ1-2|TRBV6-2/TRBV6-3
TGTGCCAGCAGACCTCGAGGGACAGTCAACTATGGCTACACCTTC
CASRPRGTVNYGYTF
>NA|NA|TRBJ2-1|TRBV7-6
TGTGCCAGCAGCTTTTTGGACAGCGATGAGCAGTTCTTC
CASSFLDSDEQFF
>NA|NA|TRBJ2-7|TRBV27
TGTGCCAGCAGTTTAATGGTAGGAGCTTACGAGCAGTACTTC
CASSLMVGAYEQYF
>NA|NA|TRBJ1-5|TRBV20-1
TGCAGTGCTAGAGATCCCCAGGATAGCAATCAGCCCCAGCATTTT
CSARDPQDSNQPQHF
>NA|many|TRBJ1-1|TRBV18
TGTGCCAGCTCACCACCGCAGCAAGAAGCTTTCTTT
CASSPPQQEAFF
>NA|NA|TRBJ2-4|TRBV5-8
TGTGCCAGCAGCTTGGGGGTCCTACTAGCCAAAAACATTCAGTACTTC
CASSLGVLLAKNIQYF
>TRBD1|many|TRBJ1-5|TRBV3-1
TGTGCCAGCAGCCACACGGGGACAGACAGCAATCAGCCCCAGCATTTT
CASSHTGTDSNQPQHF
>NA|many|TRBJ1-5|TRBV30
TGTGCCTGGAGTGTAACCGGTTATCAGCCCCAGCATTTT
CAWSVTGYQPQHF
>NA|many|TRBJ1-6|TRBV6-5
TGTGCCAGCAGTTACTCTTTAGGACCACCCCTCCACTTT
CASSYSLGPPLHF
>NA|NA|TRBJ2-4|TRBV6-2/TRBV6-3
TGTGCCAGCAGTACTCCCGCTCGAAAAGCCAAAAACATTCAGTACTTC
CASSTPARKAKNIQYF
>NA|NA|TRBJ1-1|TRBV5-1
TGCGCCAGCAGAACCGAGGGCGAGAACACTGAAGCTTTCTTT
CASRTEGENTEAFF
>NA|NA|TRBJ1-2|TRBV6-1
TGTGCCAGCAGTTCACCAGGGGTTGGTGGCTACACCTTC
CASSSPGVGGYTF
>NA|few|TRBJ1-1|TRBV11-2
TGTGCCAGCAGCTTAGTAGTCGAAATGAACACTGAAGCTTTCTTT
CASSLVVEMNTEAFF
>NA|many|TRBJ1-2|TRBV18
TGTGCCAGCTCACCACCGACAGCTAACTATGGCTACACCTTC
CASSPPTANYGYTF
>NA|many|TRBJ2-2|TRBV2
TGTGCCAGCAGTGATCTGCAGACAGAGAACACCGGGGAGCTGTTTTTT
CASSDLQTENTGELFF
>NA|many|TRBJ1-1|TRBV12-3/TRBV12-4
TGTGCCAGCACCACCGACAGGCCCCTCGTAGCTTTCTTT
CASTTDRPLVAFF
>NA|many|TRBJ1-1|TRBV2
TGTGCCAGCAGTGAAGTTCTTGGGGGAAACACTGAAGCTTTCTTT
CASSEVLGGNTEAFF
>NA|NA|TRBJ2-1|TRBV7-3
TGTGCCAGCAGCCCATCCCGAGGGACGAGCTCCTACAATGAGCAGTTCTTC
CASSPSRGTSSYNEQFF
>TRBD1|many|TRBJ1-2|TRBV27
TGTGCCAGCACGACAGGGCGAGGAAACTATGGCTACACCTTC
CASTTGRGNYGYTF